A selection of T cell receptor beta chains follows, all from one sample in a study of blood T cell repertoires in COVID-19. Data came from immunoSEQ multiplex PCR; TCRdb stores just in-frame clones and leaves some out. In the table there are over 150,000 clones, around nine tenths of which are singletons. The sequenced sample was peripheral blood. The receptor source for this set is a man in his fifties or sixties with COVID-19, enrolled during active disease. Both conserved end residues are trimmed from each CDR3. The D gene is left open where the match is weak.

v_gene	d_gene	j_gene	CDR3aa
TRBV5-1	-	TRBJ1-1	ASRLQGYTEAF
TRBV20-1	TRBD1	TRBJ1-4	SVMRDRAF
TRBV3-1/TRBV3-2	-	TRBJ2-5	ASSQDGGGAGETQY
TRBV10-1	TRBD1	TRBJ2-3	ASSGQGGGTSTDTQY
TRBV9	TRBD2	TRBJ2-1	ASSVAVTSGNYNEQF
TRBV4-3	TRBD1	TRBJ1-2	ASSQVYLGQGAWYGYT
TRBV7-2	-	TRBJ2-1	ASSLARGSYNEQF
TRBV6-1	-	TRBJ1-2	ASSDRRGSYGYT
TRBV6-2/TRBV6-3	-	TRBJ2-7	ASSFVYEQY
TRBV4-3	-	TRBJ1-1	ASSQDPGNEAF
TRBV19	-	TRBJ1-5	ASSMAGESQPQH
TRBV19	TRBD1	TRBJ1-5	ATLAVDRGGYQPQH
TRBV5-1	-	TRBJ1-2	ASSFLSTNYGYT
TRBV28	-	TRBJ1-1	ASSPTFRGTEAF
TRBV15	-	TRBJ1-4	ATSLSRDEKLF
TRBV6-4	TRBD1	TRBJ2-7	ASSDSGTGAEQY
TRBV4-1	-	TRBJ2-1	ASSQDHARRFDNEQF
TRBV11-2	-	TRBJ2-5	ASSLGEAETQY
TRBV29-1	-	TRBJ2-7	SVSRDNYEQY
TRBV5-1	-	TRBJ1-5	ASSLLGGSNQPQH
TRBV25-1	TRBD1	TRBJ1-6	ASSASTGTGNSPLH
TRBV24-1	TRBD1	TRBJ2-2	ATKGQGASGELF
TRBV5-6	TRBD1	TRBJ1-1	ASSSGQWYTEAF
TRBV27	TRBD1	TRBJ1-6	ASSLGQGVSPLH
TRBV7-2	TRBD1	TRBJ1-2	ASSLRTGGNYGYT
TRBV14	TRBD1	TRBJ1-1	ASSPRYRTGRGGTEAF
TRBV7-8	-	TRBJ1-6	ASSLTGFESPLH
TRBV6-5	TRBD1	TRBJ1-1	ASRDTGQANREAF
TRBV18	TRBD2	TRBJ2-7	ASSRTSGGVYEQY
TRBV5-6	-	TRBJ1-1	ASSLLRGRVGGTEAF
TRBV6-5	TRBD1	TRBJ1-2	ASSFDRDYGYT
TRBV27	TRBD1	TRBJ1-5	ASRVAGGNQPQH
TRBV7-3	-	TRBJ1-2	ASSSLGGGNYGYT
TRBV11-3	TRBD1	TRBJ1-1	ASSSGQADGAF
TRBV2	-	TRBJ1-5	ASSEQGTLSNQPQH
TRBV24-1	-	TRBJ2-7	ATSAPPGDEQY
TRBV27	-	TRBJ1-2	ASSLRQQYGYT
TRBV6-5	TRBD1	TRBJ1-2	ASSMRDREYT
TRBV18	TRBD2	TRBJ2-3	ASSPSGGRADTQY
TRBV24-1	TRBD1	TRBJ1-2	ATGPGTGEGYT
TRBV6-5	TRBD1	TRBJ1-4	ASSAQGAPNEKLF
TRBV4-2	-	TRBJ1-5	ASSQDLSGNQPQH
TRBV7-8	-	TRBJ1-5	ASSSGGNQPQH
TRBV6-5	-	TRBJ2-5	ASSLQGLMRGTQY
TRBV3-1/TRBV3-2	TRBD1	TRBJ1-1	ASSRNRGVTEAF